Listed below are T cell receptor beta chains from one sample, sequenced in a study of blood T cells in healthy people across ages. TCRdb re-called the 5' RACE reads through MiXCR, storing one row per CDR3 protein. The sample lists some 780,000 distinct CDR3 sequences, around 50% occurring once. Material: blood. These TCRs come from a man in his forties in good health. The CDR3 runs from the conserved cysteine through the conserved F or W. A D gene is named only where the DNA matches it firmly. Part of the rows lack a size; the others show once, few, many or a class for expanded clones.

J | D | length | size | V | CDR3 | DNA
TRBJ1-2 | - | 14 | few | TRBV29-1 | CSVDWVGGNYGYTF | TGCAGCGTTGATTGGGTGGGGGGCAACTATGGCTACACCTTC
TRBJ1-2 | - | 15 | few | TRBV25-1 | CASRPTGLRLYGYTF | TGTGCCAGCAGGCCCACAGGGCTGAGGCTGTATGGCTACACCTTC
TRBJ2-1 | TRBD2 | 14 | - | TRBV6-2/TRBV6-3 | CASSLLAGGQEQFF | TGTGCCAGCAGTCTACTAGCGGGGGGGCAAGAGCAGTTCTTC
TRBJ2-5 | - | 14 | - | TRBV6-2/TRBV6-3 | CAILPSASLETQYF | TGTGCCATCCTGCCTAGCGCGAGTTTAGAGACCCAGTACTTC
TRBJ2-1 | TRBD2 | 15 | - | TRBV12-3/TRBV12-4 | CASTPGLAGRGEQFF | TGTGCCAGCACCCCGGGACTAGCGGGAAGGGGTGAGCAGTTCTTC
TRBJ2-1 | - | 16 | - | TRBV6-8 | CASSYPRGGYYNEQFF | TGTGCCAGCAGTTACCCCAGGGGGGGGTACTACAATGAGCAGTTCTTC
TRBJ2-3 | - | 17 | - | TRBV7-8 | CASSLVEGTWGADTQYF | TGTGCCAGCAGCTTAGTCGAGGGTACTTGGGGCGCGGATACGCAGTATTTT
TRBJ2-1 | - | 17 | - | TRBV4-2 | CASSQDTKPNSYNEQFF | TGTGCCAGCAGCCAAGATACGAAACCGAACTCCTACAATGAGCAGTTCTTC
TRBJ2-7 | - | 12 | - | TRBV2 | CASSELLNAQYF | TGTGCCAGCAGTGAATTGCTTAATGCGCAGTACTTC
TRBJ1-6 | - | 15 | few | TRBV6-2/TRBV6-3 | CATFRTSSYNSPLHF | TGTGCCACCTTTAGGACGAGCTCCTATAATTCACCCCTCCACTTT
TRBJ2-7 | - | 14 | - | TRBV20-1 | CSVPLAGNRYEQYF | TGCAGTGTACCCCTGGCGGGGAACCGCTACGAGCAGTACTTC
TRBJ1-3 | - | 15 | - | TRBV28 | CASSADDVVGNTIYF | TGTGCCAGCAGCGCCGACGACGTTGTCGGAAACACCATATATTTT
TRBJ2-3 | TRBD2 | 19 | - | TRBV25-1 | CASSEYVPPSGAVTDTQYF | TGTGCCAGCAGTGAATATGTCCCACCTAGCGGGGCCGTCACAGATACGCAGTATTTT
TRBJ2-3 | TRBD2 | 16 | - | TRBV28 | CASSLHPSGLADTQYF | TGTGCCAGCAGTTTACACCCTAGCGGGCTCGCAGATACGCAGTATTTT
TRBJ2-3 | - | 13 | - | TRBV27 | CASSSSTPGTQYF | TGTGCCAGCAGTTCCTCAACCCCAGGCACGCAGTATTTT
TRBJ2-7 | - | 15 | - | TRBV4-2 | CASSQVASLSYEQYF | TGTGCCAGTAGCCAAGTTGCCAGCCTGTCCTACGAGCAGTACTTC
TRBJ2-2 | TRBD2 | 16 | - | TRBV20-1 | CSARDPGLAGTGELFF | TGCAGTGCTAGAGATCCGGGACTAGCGGGCACCGGGGAGCTGTTTTTT
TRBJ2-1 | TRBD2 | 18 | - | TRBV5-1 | CASSFGRAGGSTYNEQFF | TGCGCCAGCAGCTTCGGAAGGGCGGGAGGGAGCACCTACAATGAGCAGTTCTTC
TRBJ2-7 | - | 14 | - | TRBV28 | CASSYATLRYEQYF | TGTGCCAGCAGTTACGCGACCCTAAGATACGAGCAGTACTTC
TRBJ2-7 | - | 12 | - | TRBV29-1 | CSYSGNSYEQYF | TGCAGCTACTCGGGAAATTCCTACGAGCAGTACTTC
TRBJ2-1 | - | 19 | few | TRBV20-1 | CSAPDPIRIGFTRNNEQFF | TGCAGTGCCCCAGACCCCATAAGAATCGGGTTCACTAGGAACAATGAGCAGTTCTTC
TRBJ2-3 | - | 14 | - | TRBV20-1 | CSARDGGSTDTQYF | TGCAGTGCTAGAGATGGGGGGAGTACGGATACGCAGTATTTT
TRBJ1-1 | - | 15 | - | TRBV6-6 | CASSYGGSHGAEAFF | TGTGCCAGCAGTTACGGGGGATCCCACGGGGCTGAAGCTTTCTTT
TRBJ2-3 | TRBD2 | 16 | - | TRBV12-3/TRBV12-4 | CASTPLAGGGTDTQYF | TGTGCCAGCACCCCACTAGCGGGGGGAGGCACAGATACGCAGTATTTT
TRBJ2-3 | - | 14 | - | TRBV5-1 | CASRPDSTTDTQYF | TGCGCCAGCCGGCCGGACTCCACCACAGATACGCAGTATTTT
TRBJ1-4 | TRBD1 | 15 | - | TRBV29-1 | CSVVDERRGSEKLFF | TGCAGCGTTGTAGACGAACGCAGGGGGTCTGAAAAACTGTTTTTC
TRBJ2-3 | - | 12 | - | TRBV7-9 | CASSTLAGTQYF | TGTGCCAGCAGTACCCTAGCCGGTACGCAGTATTTT
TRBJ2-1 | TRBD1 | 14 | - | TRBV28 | CASKGQGAGNEQFF | TGTGCCAGCAAAGGACAGGGGGCGGGCAATGAGCAGTTCTTC
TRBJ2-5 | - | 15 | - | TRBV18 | CASSGLQGGQETQYF | TGTGCCAGCTCAGGGCTACAGGGAGGACAAGAGACCCAGTACTTC
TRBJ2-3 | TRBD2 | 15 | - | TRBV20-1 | CSARDSRGGTDTQYF | TGCAGTGCTAGAGATAGCCGGGGGGGCACAGATACGCAGTATTTT
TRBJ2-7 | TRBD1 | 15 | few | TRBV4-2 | CASSQEGTGAYEQYF | TGTGCCAGCAGCCAAGAAGGGACAGGGGCCTACGAGCAGTACTTC
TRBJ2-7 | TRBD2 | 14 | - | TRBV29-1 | CSTAGLAGWNEQYF | TGCAGCACGGCGGGACTAGCGGGATGGAACGAGCAGTACTTC
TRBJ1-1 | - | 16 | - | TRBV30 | CAWSGPCRDPNTEAFF | TGTGCCTGGAGTGGACCCTGTCGGGATCCGAACACTGAAGCTTTCTTT
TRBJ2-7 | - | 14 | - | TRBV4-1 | CASSPPEGSYEQYF | TGCGCCAGCAGCCCTCCAGAGGGATCGTACGAGCAGTACTTC
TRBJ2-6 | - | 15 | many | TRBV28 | CASSVRLSGANVLTF | TGTGCCAGCAGTGTGCGGCTCTCCGGGGCCAACGTCCTGACTTTC
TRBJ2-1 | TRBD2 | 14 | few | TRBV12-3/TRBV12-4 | CASSGSGGDNEQFF | TGTGCCAGCAGTGGAAGCGGGGGGGACAATGAGCAGTTCTTC
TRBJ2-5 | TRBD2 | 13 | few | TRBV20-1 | CSARTSGVKTQYF | TGCAGTGCGCGGACTAGCGGGGTGAAGACCCAGTACTTC
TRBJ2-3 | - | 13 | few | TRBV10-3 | CAISEGGTDTQYF | TGTGCCATCAGTGAGGGGGGCACAGATACGCAGTATTTT
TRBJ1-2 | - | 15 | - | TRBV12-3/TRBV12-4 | CASSPEGQSLYGYTF | TGTGCCAGCAGTCCCGAAGGACAGAGTCTCTATGGCTACACCTTC
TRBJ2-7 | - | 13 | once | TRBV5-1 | CASTALSSYEQYF | TGCGCCAGCACGGCTTTGAGCTCCTACGAGCAGTACTTC
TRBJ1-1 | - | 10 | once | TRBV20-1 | CSASSGEAFF | TGCAGTGCTTCTAGCGGCGAAGCTTTCTTT
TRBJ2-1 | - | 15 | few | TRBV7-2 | CASSLLGEAYNEQFF | TGTGCCAGCAGCTTATTGGGGGAAGCCTACAATGAGCAGTTCTTC